Listed below are T cell receptor beta chains from one sample, sequenced in a study of beta chain features in type 1 diabetes. Libraries were prepared by immunoSEQ multiplex PCR; TCRdb keeps only in-frame clonotypes and omits some of them. The table records around 170,000 clones, around 9.7% of them present only once. The source material was central memory CD4+ T cells from blood. Receptor source: a woman in her twenties or thirties with type 1 diabetes. Both conserved end residues are part of each CDR3. Each record gives: CDR3 length, D gene, V gene, J gene, CDR3 protein. The D gene is left open where the match is weak.

len: 12; d_gene: NA; v_gene: TRBV16; j_gene: TRBJ2-5; CDR3aa: CASSQRGETQYF
len: 12; d_gene: NA; v_gene: TRBV6-6; j_gene: TRBJ2-7; CDR3aa: CASSYLGQTPHF
len: 14; d_gene: NA; v_gene: TRBV21-1; j_gene: TRBJ2-7; CDR3aa: CASSTRDSSYEQYF
len: 12; d_gene: NA; v_gene: TRBV2; j_gene: TRBJ1-5; CDR3aa: CASSVEYQPQHF
len: 14; d_gene: TRBD1; v_gene: TRBV6-5; j_gene: TRBJ1-2; CDR3aa: CASSPDRGRDGYTF
len: 15; d_gene: NA; v_gene: TRBV11-2; j_gene: TRBJ1-5; CDR3aa: CASSPWPARGQPQHF
len: 15; d_gene: NA; v_gene: TRBV5-1; j_gene: TRBJ2-1; CDR3aa: CASSLNWEKGNEQFF
len: 13; d_gene: TRBD1; v_gene: TRBV30; j_gene: TRBJ2-1; CDR3aa: CAWNTDPGTGGVF
len: 12; d_gene: NA; v_gene: TRBV29-1; j_gene: TRBJ1-4; CDR3aa: CSGGQSNEKLFF
len: 16; d_gene: TRBD2; v_gene: TRBV29-1; j_gene: TRBJ2-5; CDR3aa: CSAGTKGGSVQETQYF
len: 16; d_gene: NA; v_gene: TRBV7-9; j_gene: TRBJ2-5; CDR3aa: CASSLEAQGGVETQYF
len: 14; d_gene: TRBD1; v_gene: TRBV14; j_gene: TRBJ1-2; CDR3aa: CASSRTGVFYGYTF
len: 15; d_gene: TRBD1; v_gene: TRBV11-2; j_gene: TRBJ2-5; CDR3aa: CASSHGTGFQETQYF
len: 14; d_gene: TRBD1; v_gene: TRBV28; j_gene: TRBJ2-7; CDR3aa: CASSLAGQGYEQYF
len: 14; d_gene: TRBD2; v_gene: TRBV18; j_gene: TRBJ2-1; CDR3aa: CASSPSGSYNEQFF
len: 18; d_gene: TRBD2; v_gene: TRBV7-9; j_gene: TRBJ2-1; CDR3aa: CASSRPRRGLGAPSEQFF
len: 14; d_gene: TRBD1; v_gene: TRBV13; j_gene: TRBJ1-1; CDR3aa: CASSADRGNTEAFF
len: 12; d_gene: NA; v_gene: TRBV30; j_gene: TRBJ1-2; CDR3aa: CAWHRMVGGYTF
len: 13; d_gene: TRBD1; v_gene: TRBV2; j_gene: TRBJ1-5; CDR3aa: CAAQGDGNQPQHF
len: 14; d_gene: TRBD2; v_gene: TRBV7-9; j_gene: TRBJ2-7; CDR3aa: CASSLVQRGYEQYF
len: 13; d_gene: NA; v_gene: TRBV11-2; j_gene: TRBJ2-3; CDR3aa: CASSLGGLDTQYF
len: 13; d_gene: TRBD1; v_gene: TRBV18; j_gene: TRBJ2-3; CDR3aa: CASSQGAADTQYF
len: 15; d_gene: NA; v_gene: TRBV6-6; j_gene: TRBJ2-1; CDR3aa: CASSPSEEIYNEQFF
len: 16; d_gene: NA; v_gene: TRBV19; j_gene: TRBJ2-7; CDR3aa: CASSSTGSAYLREQYF
len: 13; d_gene: NA; v_gene: TRBV9; j_gene: TRBJ1-2; CDR3aa: CASSRDSNYGYTF
len: 16; d_gene: NA; v_gene: TRBV4-1; j_gene: TRBJ2-3; CDR3aa: CASSARWDQGGDTQYF
len: 12; d_gene: NA; v_gene: TRBV5-6; j_gene: TRBJ2-1; CDR3aa: CASRRDSASQFF
len: 15; d_gene: NA; v_gene: TRBV6-6; j_gene: TRBJ1-2; CDR3aa: CASSYSLPWRAGYTF
len: 14; d_gene: TRBD2; v_gene: TRBV5-6; j_gene: TRBJ2-7; CDR3aa: CASSLYSGSDEQYF
len: 14; d_gene: TRBD1; v_gene: TRBV2; j_gene: TRBJ1-1; CDR3aa: CAGYRGQWNTEAFF
len: 15; d_gene: NA; v_gene: TRBV5-6; j_gene: TRBJ2-3; CDR3aa: CASSPGLGSTDTQYF
len: 13; d_gene: NA; v_gene: TRBV28; j_gene: TRBJ2-3; CDR3aa: CASRGLITDTQYF
len: 15; d_gene: NA; v_gene: TRBV9; j_gene: TRBJ1-4; CDR3aa: CASSQVRGGVEKLFF
len: 14; d_gene: NA; v_gene: TRBV29-1; j_gene: TRBJ2-3; CDR3aa: CSVVLGAGADTQYF
len: 13; d_gene: TRBD1; v_gene: TRBV7-9; j_gene: TRBJ1-2; CDR3aa: CASSPQEGAGYTF
len: 13; d_gene: NA; v_gene: TRBV11-2; j_gene: TRBJ1-5; CDR3aa: CASSPSPNQPQHF
len: 13; d_gene: TRBD1; v_gene: TRBV6-6; j_gene: TRBJ2-5; CDR3aa: CASSVGTGETQYF
len: 15; d_gene: NA; v_gene: TRBV5-1; j_gene: TRBJ2-5; CDR3aa: CASSEGQAGAETQYF
len: 14; d_gene: TRBD2; v_gene: TRBV28; j_gene: TRBJ2-5; CDR3aa: CASSTSGTRETQYF
len: 16; d_gene: NA; v_gene: TRBV5-1; j_gene: TRBJ2-5; CDR3aa: CASSLGLLRREETQYF
len: 13; d_gene: TRBD1; v_gene: TRBV2; j_gene: TRBJ1-2; CDR3aa: CASKRDRNYGYTF
len: 11; d_gene: NA; v_gene: TRBV29-1; j_gene: TRBJ2-1; CDR3aa: CSVVVLQKQFF
len: 16; d_gene: TRBD1; v_gene: TRBV4-1; j_gene: TRBJ2-5; CDR3aa: CASSQAPGTGGETQYF
len: 13; d_gene: NA; v_gene: TRBV19; j_gene: TRBJ2-1; CDR3aa: CASSIDLGGEQFF
len: 13; d_gene: NA; v_gene: TRBV28; j_gene: TRBJ1-3; CDR3aa: CASSFDRTRTIYF
len: 14; d_gene: NA; v_gene: TRBV7-3; j_gene: TRBJ1-1; CDR3aa: CASSLGAINTEAFF
len: 13; d_gene: NA; v_gene: TRBV11-2; j_gene: TRBJ2-7; CDR3aa: CASSQQETYEQYF
len: 14; d_gene: NA; v_gene: TRBV11-2; j_gene: TRBJ2-1; CDR3aa: CASSLQRNYNEQFF
len: 15; d_gene: TRBD1; v_gene: TRBV5-4; j_gene: TRBJ2-5; CDR3aa: CASRLGGGEQETQYF
len: 14; d_gene: TRBD1; v_gene: TRBV19; j_gene: TRBJ2-6; CDR3aa: CASSTPGTGNVLTF
len: 14; d_gene: NA; v_gene: TRBV4-2; j_gene: TRBJ1-3; CDR3aa: CASSQGTSLDTIYF
len: 14; d_gene: NA; v_gene: TRBV2; j_gene: TRBJ1-5; CDR3aa: CASSFQNSNQPQHF
len: 15; d_gene: TRBD1; v_gene: TRBV14; j_gene: TRBJ2-7; CDR3aa: CASSYGTGGWSEQYF
len: 15; d_gene: TRBD1; v_gene: TRBV14; j_gene: TRBJ1-2; CDR3aa: CASSPQPGQGHGYTF
len: 14; d_gene: TRBD2; v_gene: TRBV7-2; j_gene: TRBJ2-1; CDR3aa: CASSLASGGFEQFF
len: 14; d_gene: TRBD1; v_gene: TRBV13; j_gene: TRBJ2-7; CDR3aa: CASRVRTGTYEQYF
len: 16; d_gene: TRBD1; v_gene: TRBV5-1; j_gene: TRBJ2-5; CDR3aa: CASSLVPTGLQETQYF
len: 16; d_gene: TRBD1; v_gene: TRBV7-8; j_gene: TRBJ1-2; CDR3aa: CASSLGRGGQGYGYTF
len: 12; d_gene: NA; v_gene: TRBV30; j_gene: TRBJ2-3; CDR3aa: CAWHRRTDTQYF